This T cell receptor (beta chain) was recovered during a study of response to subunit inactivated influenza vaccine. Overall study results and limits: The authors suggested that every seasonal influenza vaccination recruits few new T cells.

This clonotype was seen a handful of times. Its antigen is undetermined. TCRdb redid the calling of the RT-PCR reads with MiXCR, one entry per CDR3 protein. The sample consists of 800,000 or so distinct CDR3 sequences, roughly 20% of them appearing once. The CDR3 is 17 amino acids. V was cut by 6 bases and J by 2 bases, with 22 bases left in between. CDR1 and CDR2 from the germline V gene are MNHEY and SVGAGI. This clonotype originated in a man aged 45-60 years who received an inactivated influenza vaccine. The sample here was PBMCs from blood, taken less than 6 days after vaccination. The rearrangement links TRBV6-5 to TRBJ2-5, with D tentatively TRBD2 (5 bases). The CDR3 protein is CASSLSDGRERQETQYF. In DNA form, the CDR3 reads TGTGCCAGCAGCTTATCAGACGGAAGGGAGCGTCAAGAGACCCAGTACTTC.